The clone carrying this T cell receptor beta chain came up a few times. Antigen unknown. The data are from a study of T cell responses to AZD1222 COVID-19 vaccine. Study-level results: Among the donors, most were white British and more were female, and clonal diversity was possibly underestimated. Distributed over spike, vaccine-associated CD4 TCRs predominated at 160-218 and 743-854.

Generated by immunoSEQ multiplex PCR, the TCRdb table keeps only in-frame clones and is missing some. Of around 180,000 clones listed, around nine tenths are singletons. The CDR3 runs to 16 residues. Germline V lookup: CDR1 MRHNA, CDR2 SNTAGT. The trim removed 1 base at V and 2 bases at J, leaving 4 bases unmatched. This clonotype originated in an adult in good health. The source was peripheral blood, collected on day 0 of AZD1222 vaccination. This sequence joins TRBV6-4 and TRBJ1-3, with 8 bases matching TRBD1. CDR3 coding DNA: TGTGCCAGCAGTGACTTCGACAGGGGAACTGGAAACACCATATATTTT. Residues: CASSDFDRGTGNTIYF.